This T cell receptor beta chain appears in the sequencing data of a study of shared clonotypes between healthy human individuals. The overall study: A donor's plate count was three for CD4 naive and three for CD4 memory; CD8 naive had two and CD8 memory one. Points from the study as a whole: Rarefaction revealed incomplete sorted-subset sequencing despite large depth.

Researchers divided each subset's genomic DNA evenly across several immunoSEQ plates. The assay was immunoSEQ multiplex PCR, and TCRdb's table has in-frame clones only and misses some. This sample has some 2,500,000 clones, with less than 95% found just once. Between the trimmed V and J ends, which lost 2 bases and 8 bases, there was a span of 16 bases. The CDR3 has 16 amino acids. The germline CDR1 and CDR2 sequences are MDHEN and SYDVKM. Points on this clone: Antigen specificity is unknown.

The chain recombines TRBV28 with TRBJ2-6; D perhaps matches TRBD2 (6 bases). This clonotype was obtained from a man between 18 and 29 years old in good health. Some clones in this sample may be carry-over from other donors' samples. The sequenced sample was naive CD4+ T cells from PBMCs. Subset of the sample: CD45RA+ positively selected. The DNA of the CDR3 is TGTGCCAGCAGTTTAGTATCTGGGCGCGGGACCAACGTCCTGACTTTC. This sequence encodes CASSLVSGRGTNVLTF.